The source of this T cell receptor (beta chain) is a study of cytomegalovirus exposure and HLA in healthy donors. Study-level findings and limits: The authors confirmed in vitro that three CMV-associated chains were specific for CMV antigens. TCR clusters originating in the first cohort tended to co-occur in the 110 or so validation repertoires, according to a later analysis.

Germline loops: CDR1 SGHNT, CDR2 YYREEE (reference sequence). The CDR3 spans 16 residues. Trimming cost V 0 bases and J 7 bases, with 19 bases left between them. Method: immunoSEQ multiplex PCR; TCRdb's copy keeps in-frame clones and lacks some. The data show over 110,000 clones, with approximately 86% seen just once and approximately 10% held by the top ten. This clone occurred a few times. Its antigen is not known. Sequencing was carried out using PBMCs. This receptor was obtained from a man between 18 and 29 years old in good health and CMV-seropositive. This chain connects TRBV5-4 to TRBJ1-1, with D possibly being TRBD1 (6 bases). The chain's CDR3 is CASSLDGKDSYNEAFF. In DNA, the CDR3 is TGTGCCAGCAGCTTGGATGGTAAGGACAGTTATAATGAAGCTTTCTTT.